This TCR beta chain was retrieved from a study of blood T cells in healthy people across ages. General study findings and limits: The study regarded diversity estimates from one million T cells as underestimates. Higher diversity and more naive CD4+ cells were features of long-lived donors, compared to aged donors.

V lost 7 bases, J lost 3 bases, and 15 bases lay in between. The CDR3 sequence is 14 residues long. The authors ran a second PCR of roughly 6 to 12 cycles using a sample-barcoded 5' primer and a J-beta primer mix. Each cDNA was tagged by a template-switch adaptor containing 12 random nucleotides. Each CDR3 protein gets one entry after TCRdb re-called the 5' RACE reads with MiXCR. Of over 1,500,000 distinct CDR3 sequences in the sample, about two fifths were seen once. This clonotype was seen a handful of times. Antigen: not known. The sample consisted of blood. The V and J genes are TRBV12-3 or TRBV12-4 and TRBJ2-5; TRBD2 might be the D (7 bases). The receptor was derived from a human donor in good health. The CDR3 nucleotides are TGTGCCAGCACACCTAGGGGGGGGGAAGAGACCCAGTACTTC. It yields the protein CASTPRGGEETQYF.